These 9 T cell receptor beta chains share one sample of origin, sequenced in a study of T cell responses to AZD1222 COVID-19 vaccine (dated by TCRdb to the early 2020s). This specimen's time point label, per the study, means: about 28 days (+/-7) after the second vaccine dose. Library generation was performed with the immunoSEQ multiplex PCR assay. TCRdb's version of the immuneACCESS table is confined to in-frame rearrangements and falls short of the full clone set. An unresolved V gene accounts for under half of the shortfall where checked; the remainder is of unknown origin. In all, the sample holds about 120,000 clones, and roughly 93% of those were seen once. 1.6% of the sample is taken by the ten largest. The sample consisted of peripheral blood, taken 28 days after the second AZD1222 dose. These TCRs come from an adult who received the AZD1222 COVID-19 vaccine.

The chain joins TRBV28 to TRBJ1-2, with D perhaps TRBD1 (6 bases). The CDR3 covers 14 residues. Germline V lookup: CDR1 MDHEN, CDR2 SYDVKM. The V and J ends lost 6 bases and 5 bases respectively, with 16 bases between them. The CDR3 region has the DNA TGTGCCAGCAGACCCCCCTCGACAGGTTATGGCTACACCTTC. It translates to CASRPPSTGYGYTF.

V and J are TRBV4-1 and TRBJ2-6, with D maybe TRBD1 (5 bases). Germline CDR1 is MGHRA and CDR2 is YSYEKL. V lost 0 bases, J lost 1 base, and 13 bases lay in between. This CDR3 has 18 residues. The CDR3 sequence is CASSQDGRGLSGANVLTF. The CDR3 coding sequence is TGCGCCAGCAGCCAAGATGGAAGGGGATTGTCTGGGGCCAACGTCCTGACTTTC.

The chain employs TRBV27 and TRBJ1-1, with 7 positions matching TRBD1. CDR3 length equals 16 residues. V was pared by 0 bases and J by 4 bases, with 8 bases of the junction left unmatched. CDR1 is MNHEY and CDR2 is SMNVEV in the germline V gene (reference sequence). CDR3 region: CASSLSQGQSITEAFF. In DNA, the CDR3 is TGTGCCAGCAGTTTATCGCAGGGACAGTCAATCACTGAAGCTTTCTTT.

The chain combines TRBV7-9 with TRBJ1-5, with TRBD1 identical over 8 bases. The V and J ends lost 1 base and 3 bases, in that order; junction bases with no gene match: 5. CDR1 SEHNR and CDR2 FQNEAQ come from the germline V gene (reference sequence). There are 16 residues in the CDR3. Written as DNA, the CDR3 is TGTGCCAGCAGCTTAGGGACAGGGCAAAACAATCAGCCCCAGCATTTT. Amino acids: CASSLGTGQNNQPQHF.

The CDR3 sequence: CASSPQGPVDTQYF. CDR3 bases: TGTGCCAGCAGTCCCCAGGGGCCGGTAGATACGCAGTATTTT. V usage is TRBV28 and J usage is TRBJ2-3, with D possibly matching TRBD1 (6 bases). The V gene lost 5 bases and the J gene lost 5 bases, with 14 bases spanning the gap. CDR1 and CDR2 from the germline V gene are MDHEN and SYDVKM. The CDR3 consists of 14 residues.

The chain has TRBV27 and TRBJ1-2; perhaps TRBD1 as D (6 bases). Trimming left V 6 bases short and J 8 bases short, with 16 bases between. The CDR3 length is 13 residues. Germline V gene sequence: CDR1 MNHEY, CDR2 SMNVEV (reference sequence). The CDR3 bases are TGTGCCAGCAGCTATAACCCGGACAGCGGCTACACCTTC. This translates into CASSYNPDSGYTF.

The J gene is TRBJ1-2, the V gene TRBV12-3 or TRBV12-4, with D unclear. CDR3 length: 11 amino acids. Trimming left V 3 bases short and J 3 bases short, with 2 bases between. The CDR3 region has the DNA TGTGCCAGCAGTTTCTACTATGGCTACACCTTC. Its protein is CASSFYYGYTF.

The V gene is TRBV11-3, the J gene TRBJ2-1; possibly TRBD1 or TRBD2 for D (6 bases each). Trimming cost V 6 bases and J 3 bases, with 21 bases left between them. This CDR3 has 17 amino acids. Germline V CDR1 and CDR2: SGHNT, YENEEA. The CDR3 loop is CASSIDSGASNYNEQFF. As DNA, the CDR3 is TGTGCCAGCAGTATCGATTCGGGGGCCAGTAACTACAATGAGCAGTTCTTC.

The chain links TRBV7-8 to TRBJ2-5; D may correspond to TRBD1 or TRBD2 (6 bases each). The CDR3 consists of 17 residues. Trimming left V 0 bases short and J 1 base short, with 15 bases between. CDR1 is SGHVS, CDR2 FQNEAQ, per germline. The CDR3 sequence: CASSLAGGPIPQETQYF. The DNA for the CDR3 is TGTGCCAGCAGCTTAGCAGGGGGGCCTATTCCCCAAGAGACCCAGTACTTC.